This is a list of T cell receptor beta chains from one sample in a study of T cells in Graves' hyperthyroidism and ophthalmopathy. TCRdb called the multiplex PCR reads again in MiXCR, with one record for every CDR3 protein. The table lists about 680,000 distinct CDR3 sequences, around 40% of them singletons. The sequenced sample consisted of blood. These receptors all stem from a middle-aged woman with Graves' hyperthyroidism. The CDR3 runs from the conserved cysteine through the conserved F or W. Each record gives: V gene, D gene, J gene, clone size, CDR3 length, CDR3 protein, CDR3 DNA. A D gene is named only where the DNA matches it firmly. The size entry is marked missing in some rows and otherwise reads once, few, many or a size class.

v_gene: TRBV4-1; d_gene: -; j_gene: TRBJ1-5; abundance: -; len: 16; CDR3aa: CASSLQHQVGNQPQHF; CDR3nt: TGCGCCAGCAGCCTTCAGCATCAGGTTGGGAATCAGCCCCAGCATTTT
v_gene: TRBV11-1; d_gene: TRBD1; j_gene: TRBJ1-6; abundance: -; len: 16; CDR3aa: CASSPKDRAGNSPLHF; CDR3nt: TGTGCCAGCAGCCCAAAGGACAGGGCGGGAAATTCACCCCTCCACTTT
v_gene: TRBV7-9; d_gene: -; j_gene: TRBJ1-2; abundance: many; len: 13; CDR3aa: CASSSTGSEGYTF; CDR3nt: TGTGCCAGCAGCTCGACCGGAAGCGAGGGCTACACCTTC
v_gene: TRBV7-2; d_gene: -; j_gene: TRBJ1-2; abundance: many; len: 13; CDR3aa: CASSLSGAIGYTF; CDR3nt: TGTGCCAGCAGCTTATCAGGGGCGATTGGCTACACCTTC
v_gene: TRBV7-9; d_gene: -; j_gene: TRBJ1-2; abundance: -; len: 12; CDR3aa: CASSPDYCGYTF; CDR3nt: TGTGCCAGCAGCCCAGACTATTGTGGCTACACCTTC
v_gene: TRBV2; d_gene: TRBD2; j_gene: TRBJ2-5; abundance: -; len: 15; CDR3aa: CASIPASGGGETQYF; CDR3nt: TGTGCCAGCATCCCGGCTAGCGGGGGGGGAGAGACCCAGTACTTC
v_gene: TRBV7-8; d_gene: -; j_gene: TRBJ1-3; abundance: -; len: 15; CDR3aa: CASSLVGQTANTIYF; CDR3nt: TGTGCCAGCAGCTTAGTCGGCCAAACTGCAAACACCATATATTTT
v_gene: TRBV6-5; d_gene: -; j_gene: TRBJ2-7; abundance: few; len: 13; CDR3aa: CASRYTSGIEQYF; CDR3nt: TGTGCCAGCAGATACACCTCAGGGATAGAGCAGTACTTC
v_gene: TRBV7-9; d_gene: TRBD2; j_gene: TRBJ2-3; abundance: -; len: 20; CDR3aa: CASSSMRGRSAGEGTDTQYF; CDR3nt: TGTGCCAGCAGCTCAATGCGGGGCAGGTCAGCGGGAGAAGGCACAGATACGCAGTATTTT
v_gene: TRBV5-8; d_gene: -; j_gene: TRBJ1-5; abundance: few; len: 16; CDR3aa: CASSRSPGQSNQPQHF; CDR3nt: TGTGCCAGCAGCCGGTCCCCAGGGCAGAGCAATCAGCCCCAGCATTTT
v_gene: TRBV7-9; d_gene: TRBD1; j_gene: TRBJ1-1; abundance: many; len: 13; CDR3aa: CASSGQGRTEAFF; CDR3nt: TGTGCCAGCAGCGGACAGGGGCGGACTGAAGCTTTCTTT
v_gene: TRBV5-1; d_gene: -; j_gene: TRBJ2-7; abundance: -; len: 17; CDR3aa: CASSLVGRAQGINEQYF; CDR3nt: TGCGCCAGCAGCTTGGTTGGTCGGGCACAGGGCATCAACGAGCAGTACTTC
v_gene: TRBV7-9; d_gene: -; j_gene: TRBJ1-2; abundance: -; len: 14; CDR3aa: CASSLQAPGGSYTF; CDR3nt: TGTGCCAGCAGCCTTCAGGCCCCGGGGGGTAGCTACACCTTC
v_gene: TRBV7-8; d_gene: TRBD1; j_gene: TRBJ2-7; abundance: -; len: 15; CDR3aa: CASSLTAQGAEEQYF; CDR3nt: TGTGCCAGCAGCTTAACGGCACAGGGGGCAGAAGAGCAGTACTTC
v_gene: TRBV28; d_gene: -; j_gene: TRBJ2-5; abundance: -; len: 14; CDR3aa: CASSLPQTGETQYF; CDR3nt: TGTGCCAGCAGTTTACCCCAGACGGGAGAGACCCAGTACTTC
v_gene: TRBV20-1; d_gene: TRBD1; j_gene: TRBJ2-7; abundance: few; len: 14; CDR3aa: CSASDRGLSYEQYF; CDR3nt: TGCAGTGCAAGCGACAGGGGGCTCTCCTACGAGCAGTACTTC
v_gene: TRBV10-2; d_gene: -; j_gene: TRBJ1-5; abundance: many; len: 14; CDR3aa: CASRRAGVNQPQHF; CDR3nt: TGCGCCAGCAGGAGGGCAGGGGTTAATCAGCCCCAGCATTTT
v_gene: TRBV12-3/TRBV12-4; d_gene: TRBD1; j_gene: TRBJ2-7; abundance: few; len: 15; CDR3aa: CASSLGGQAVYEQYF; CDR3nt: TGTGCCAGCAGTTTAGGAGGACAGGCCGTCTACGAGCAGTACTTC
v_gene: TRBV11-2; d_gene: -; j_gene: TRBJ2-7; abundance: many; len: 15; CDR3aa: CASSPGGTLTHEQYF; CDR3nt: TGTGCCAGCAGCCCTGGAGGGACTTTGACGCACGAGCAGTACTTC
v_gene: TRBV27; d_gene: TRBD1; j_gene: TRBJ1-2; abundance: -; len: 12; CDR3aa: CASSGQGAGYTF; CDR3nt: TGTGCCAGCAGTGGACAGGGGGCTGGCTACACCTTC
v_gene: TRBV2; d_gene: -; j_gene: TRBJ1-6; abundance: many; len: 13; CDR3aa: CASNGRVSSPLHF; CDR3nt: TGTGCCAGCAATGGCAGGGTGTCTTCACCCCTCCACTTT
v_gene: TRBV7-9; d_gene: -; j_gene: TRBJ2-7; abundance: -; len: 13; CDR3aa: CASSLAGQNEQYF; CDR3nt: TGTGCCAGCAGCTTAGCCGGACAGAATGAGCAGTACTTC